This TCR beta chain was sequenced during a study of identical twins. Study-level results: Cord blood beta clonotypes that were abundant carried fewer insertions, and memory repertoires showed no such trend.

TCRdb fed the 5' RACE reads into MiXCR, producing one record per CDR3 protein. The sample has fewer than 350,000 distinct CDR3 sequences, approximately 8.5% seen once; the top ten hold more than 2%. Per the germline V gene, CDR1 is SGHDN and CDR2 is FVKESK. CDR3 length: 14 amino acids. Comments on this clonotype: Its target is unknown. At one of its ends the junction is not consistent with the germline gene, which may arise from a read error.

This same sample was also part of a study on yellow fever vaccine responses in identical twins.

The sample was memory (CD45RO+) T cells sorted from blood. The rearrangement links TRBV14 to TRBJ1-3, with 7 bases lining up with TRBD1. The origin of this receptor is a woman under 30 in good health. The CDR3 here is CASSQDRAGNTIYF. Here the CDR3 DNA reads TGTGCCAGCAGTCAAGACAGGGCTGGAAACACCATATATTTT.